The rows below give T cell receptor beta chains drawn from one sample of a study of T-cell memory formation after mild COVID-19. A single record per CDR3 protein comes from TCRdb applying MiXCR to the 5' RACE reads. Of about 110,000 distinct CDR3 sequences listed, approximately 15% are singletons. The sample taken for sequencing was PBMCs or a T cell subset sorted from them (not recorded which). The receptor source for this set is a man aged 18 to 30 who had mild COVID-19 (a few samples of this study predate the infection). Cell type and time point are not known. CDR3s include the opening cysteine and the closing phenylalanine or tryptophan. Each record gives: CDR3 DNA, CDR3 protein, V gene, J gene, clone size, D gene. The D gene is left open where the match is weak. The size of a clone is reported for some rows only, either as once, few or many, or as a class for expanded clones.

TGTGCCAGCAGCTTAGGAGGGGGGTTAGCGGATGAGCAGTTCTTC	CASSLGGGLADEQFF	TRBV7-9	TRBJ2-1	few	NA
TGCAGCGTTGATACTTCTAGGGATGGCTACACCTTC	CSVDTSRDGYTF	TRBV29-1	TRBJ1-2	NA	NA
TGCGCCAGCAGCCAAGGTTACAGGGAAGCAACTTGCTACGAGCAGTACTTC	CASSQGYREATCYEQYF	TRBV4-3	TRBJ2-7	few	NA
TGTGCCAGCCGCCTTTTCGAGAACGAGCAGTACTTC	CASRLFENEQYF	TRBV12-3/TRBV12-4	TRBJ2-7	NA	NA
TGCGCCAGCAGCCAAGCTACCACTAGCGGGGGCCCTCACCTATACTACAATGAGCAGTTCTTC	CASSQATTSGGPHLYYNEQFF	TRBV4-3	TRBJ2-1	many	TRBD2
TGTGCCAGCAGCCCGACCGGGACGGCTAGCACAGATACGCAGTATTTT	CASSPTGTASTDTQYF	TRBV3-1	TRBJ2-3	few	NA
TGTGCCAGCAGCCATTGGGGACAGTCGGAGACCCAGTACTTC	CASSHWGQSETQYF	TRBV7-9	TRBJ2-5	few	TRBD1
TGCAGCTCCGGCGGGAAGAACACTGAAGCTTTCTTT	CSSGGKNTEAFF	TRBV29-1	TRBJ1-1	NA	NA
TGTGCCAGCAGCTTGTACCCGGACGATCAGCCCCAGCATTTT	CASSLYPDDQPQHF	TRBV5-5	TRBJ1-5	NA	NA
TGTGCCAGCAGAGGAAGGGCCGGGACGGAGCAGTTCTTC	CASRGRAGTEQFF	TRBV6-1	TRBJ2-1	once	NA
TGTGCCAGCAGCTTAGTGAAACTAGGGACCAATGAGCAGTTCTTC	CASSLVKLGTNEQFF	TRBV7-6	TRBJ2-1	few	NA
TGTGCCAGTAGTGAGTCGGAACCTCCAAGGAAGACCCAGTACTTC	CASSESEPPRKTQYF	TRBV19	TRBJ2-5	NA	NA
TGCGCCAGCAGCTTGTTATGGACAGAGTCTGGAAACACCATATATTTT	CASSLLWTESGNTIYF	TRBV5-1	TRBJ1-3	few	NA
TGCGCCAGCAGCCAAGGGCCTTCGAACACCGGGGAGCTGTTTTTT	CASSQGPSNTGELFF	TRBV4-1	TRBJ2-2	NA	NA
TGTGCCAGCAGCCGGGACATTCAGCCCCAGCATTTT	CASSRDIQPQHF	TRBV7-9	TRBJ1-5	NA	NA
TGTGCCAGCAGTTACGGGTACAATGAGCAGTTCTTC	CASSYGYNEQFF	TRBV6-2/TRBV6-3	TRBJ2-1	NA	NA
TGTGCCAGCAGGATGACAGATACGCAGTATTTT	CASRMTDTQYF	TRBV12-3/TRBV12-4	TRBJ2-3	NA	NA
TGTGCCATCCAGGGAATAGTAGCTGGAAACACCATATATTTT	CAIQGIVAGNTIYF	TRBV10-3	TRBJ1-3	few	NA
TGTGCCAGCAGTTACGACAGGGTATACCAAGAGACCCAGTACTTC	CASSYDRVYQETQYF	TRBV7-2	TRBJ2-5	NA	TRBD1
TGTGCCAGCAGCTTGGGCCGAGGGGAGCTGTTTTTT	CASSLGRGELFF	TRBV5-4	TRBJ2-2	NA	NA
TGTGCCAGCAGTTACAGGGGGGACGTACAAGAGACCCAGTACTTC	CASSYRGDVQETQYF	TRBV6-5	TRBJ2-5	NA	NA
TGTGCCAGCAGTTACTCCGGCAGTGCGAAGCACAATGAGCAGTTCTTC	CASSYSGSAKHNEQFF	TRBV6-6	TRBJ2-1	NA	NA
TGTGCCAGCAAAGACAGGGAACCCTACAATGAGCAGTTCTTC	CASKDREPYNEQFF	TRBV12-3/TRBV12-4	TRBJ2-1	few	TRBD1
TGTGCCAGCAGTCTTACAGGGCCCTCTGGGGCCAACGTCCTGACTTTC	CASSLTGPSGANVLTF	TRBV2	TRBJ2-6	few	NA
TGCGCCAGCAGCCAACCCACAGGGGTGGTGTATGGCTACACCTTC	CASSQPTGVVYGYTF	TRBV4-1	TRBJ1-2	NA	TRBD1
TGTGCCAGTAGTATTTATTCGCGGGGAAACAATGAGCAGTTCTTC	CASSIYSRGNNEQFF	TRBV19	TRBJ2-1	once	NA
TGTGCCAGCAGCTTAACCCCGGGGGGGGGCAACTATGGCTACACCTTC	CASSLTPGGGNYGYTF	TRBV11-2	TRBJ1-2	NA	NA
TGCAGTGCTAGATACCGGGACTATGGCTACACCTTC	CSARYRDYGYTF	TRBV20-1	TRBJ1-2	few	NA
TGTGCCAGCACCATAGGGGGACTTTGGAGCAATCAGCCCCAGCATTTT	CASTIGGLWSNQPQHF	TRBV6-6	TRBJ1-5	few	NA
TGCGCCAGCAGCTTGTCCATCGCCATGAACACTGAAGCTTTCTTT	CASSLSIAMNTEAFF	TRBV5-1	TRBJ1-1	NA	NA
TGTGCCAGCAGTCCACTAAATCCGGAAAACACCATATATTTT	CASSPLNPENTIYF	TRBV27	TRBJ1-3	NA	NA
TGCGCCAGCAGCGCCAACAGAGTGGCAGATACGCAGTATTTT	CASSANRVADTQYF	TRBV4-3	TRBJ2-3	NA	NA
TGTGCCAGCAGCAGACACGATGAGCAGTTCTTC	CASSRHDEQFF	TRBV21-1	TRBJ2-1	NA	NA
TGTGCCAGCAGCGACGACGGTAGCGGGGGGTCCCTCACCGGGGAGCTGTTTTTT	CASSDDGSGGSLTGELFF	TRBV6-1	TRBJ2-2	NA	TRBD2
TGTGCCACCTTAGGGGCAGGGGTGAGCTCCTATAATTCACCCCTCCACTTT	CATLGAGVSSYNSPLHF	TRBV21-1	TRBJ1-6	NA	NA
TGTGCCAGCAGAAGGGGGACCAATCAGCCCCAGCATTTT	CASRRGTNQPQHF	TRBV2	TRBJ1-5	NA	NA
TGTGCCAGCCTGCCACACGGGGGAGTCTCTGGGGCCAACGTCCTGACTTTC	CASLPHGGVSGANVLTF	TRBV2	TRBJ2-6	few	NA
TGTGCCAGCAGCTTATGGGGGGGGATTGGTCAGCCCCAGCATTTT	CASSLWGGIGQPQHF	TRBV7-2	TRBJ1-5	few	NA
TGCGCCAGCAGCTTCGGGGACTCCTACGAGCAGTACTTC	CASSFGDSYEQYF	TRBV5-1	TRBJ2-7	NA	NA
TGTGCCAGCAGCCCGGACAGGGGAAATGAAGCTTTCTTT	CASSPDRGNEAFF	TRBV9	TRBJ1-1	NA	TRBD1
TGTGCCAGCAGCTTGAACCTTAACAACGACGGAGAGACCCAGTACTTC	CASSLNLNNDGETQYF	TRBV6-5	TRBJ2-5	few	NA
TGTGCCAGCAGTGACCAACCAATATCGGCCGCAGATACGCAGTATTTT	CASSDQPISAADTQYF	TRBV6-4	TRBJ2-3	NA	NA
TGTGCCAGCAGTCACAGGGAGGGCGTAGAGACCCAGTACTTC	CASSHREGVETQYF	TRBV12-3/TRBV12-4	TRBJ2-5	few	NA
TGTGCCACCAGTGTGGAGGCGTCCTATAATTCACCCCTCCACTTT	CATSVEASYNSPLHF	TRBV15	TRBJ1-6	few	NA
TGCGCCAGCAGCCAAGTAGGGCGCTACACAGATACGCAGTATTTT	CASSQVGRYTDTQYF	TRBV4-1	TRBJ2-3	many	NA
TGTGCCAGCAGAATGAATGAAAAACTGTTTTTT	CASRMNEKLFF	TRBV25-1	TRBJ1-4	NA	NA
TGTGCCAGCAGCTTATCTGTAGCGGCCCCCCTGGATACGCAGTATTTT	CASSLSVAAPLDTQYF	TRBV7-3	TRBJ2-3	many	NA
TGTGCCAGCAGTTTAAGGAGATACACTGAAGCTTTCTTT	CASSLRRYTEAFF	TRBV27	TRBJ1-1	NA	NA
TGCGCCAGCAGCCAAAACAGGGGGTACGGCTATGGCTACACCTTC	CASSQNRGYGYGYTF	TRBV4-3	TRBJ1-2	few	TRBD1
TGTGCCAGCAGTGACTCTAGCACCGGGGAGCTGTTTTTT	CASSDSSTGELFF	TRBV6-4	TRBJ2-2	many	NA
TGTGCCAGCAGCCCTCCGGCCGGGACTAGCGGGGGGGCCAGGGCCGGGGAGCTGTTTTTT	CASSPPAGTSGGARAGELFF	TRBV9	TRBJ2-2	NA	TRBD2
TGCGCCAGCAGCCCACGGCAGGGGGCGGGTCAGCCCCAGCATTTT	CASSPRQGAGQPQHF	TRBV4-1	TRBJ1-5	NA	TRBD1